The 25 T cell receptor beta chains reported below all come from one sample, sequenced in a study of vaccination effects on CD4 cells after COVID-19. Clones were read by immunoSEQ multiplex PCR, and TCRdb kept only the in-frame ones, dropping some. The table has some 30,000 clones, around three fifths seen once. ViraFEST used viral peptide pools to expand antigen-specific CD4+ T cells before sequencing. Culturing for ten to eleven days preceded CD4+ T cell isolation. Everyone in the study got two shots of either the BNT162b2 or mRNA-1273 vaccine. What these receptors recognize is not known. The source was CD4+ T cells from PBMCs cultured with SARS-CoV-2 spike peptides, collected after COVID-19 vaccination. The receptors stem from a human donor who received a COVID-19 vaccine.

V is TRBV18 and J is TRBJ2-7; D call uncertain. V lost 3 bases and J 0 bases, leaving 12 bases between the germline ends. The V gene's germline CDR1 is KGHSH and CDR2 LQKENI. The CDR3 runs 15 residues. CDR3 sequence (DNA): TGTGCCAGCTCACCTTTGGAGAGTTTCTCCTACGAGCAGTACTTC. Its protein product is CASSPLESFSYEQYF. Full variable domain (remainder filled in from reference TRBV18 and TRBJ2-7): NAGVMQNPRHLVRRRGQEARLRCSPMKGHSHVYWYRQLPEEGLKFMVYLQKENIIDESGMPKERFSAEFPKEGPSILRIQQVVRGDSAAYFCASSPLESFSYEQYFGPGTRLTVT.

This clone is judged medium-sized. The chain employs TRBV15 and TRBJ1-2; 7 nucleotides align to TRBD1. Germline CDR1 and CDR2: LNHNV and YYDKDF (reference sequence). This CDR3 has 16 amino acids. The J segment lost 4 bases and the V segment lost 5 bases, leaving 13 bases of the junction unmatched. CDR3 sequence (DNA): TGTGCCACCAGCGAGGGATTAACAGGGGCGGGCTATGGCTACACCTTC. Translation: CATSEGLTGAGYGYTF.

This chain uses TRBV18 with TRBJ1-1; TRBD1 is a possible D gene (6 bases). The CDR3 runs 15 residues. The germline gives CDR1 KGHSH, CDR2 LQKENI. The V end was cut by 2 bases, the J end by 1 base, with 11 bases between. This CDR3 reads CASSPTGQPNTEAFF. In DNA form, the CDR3 reads TGTGCCAGCTCACCAACGGGACAACCGAACACTGAAGCTTTCTTT.

The chain uses TRBV10-1 and TRBJ2-7; TRBD1 might be the D (5 bases). CDR1 and CDR2 (germline): WNHNN, SYGVQD (reference sequence). There are 16 residues in the CDR3. Trimming left V 5 bases short and J 4 bases short, with 21 bases between. The CDR3 here is CASSSDWGLEPYEQYF. The CDR3 DNA sequence: TGCGCCAGCAGTTCTGATTGGGGCCTGGAGCCGTACGAGCAGTACTTC.

V and J are TRBV10-1 and TRBJ2-1; the D gene is possibly TRBD2 (5 bases). CDR1 is WNHNN and CDR2 is SYGVQD in the germline V gene (reference sequence). The CDR3 runs to 16 residues. The V end lost 3 bases, the J end lost 7 bases, and 19 bases lay between the germline ends. The CDR3 loop reads CASSEVRLTRVNEQFF. The DNA of the CDR3 is TGCGCCAGCAGTGAAGTCAGACTAACGAGGGTGAATGAGCAGTTCTTC.

V and J are TRBV19 and TRBJ2-2, with D tentatively TRBD2 (5 bases). CDR3 size: 13 residues. With 3 bases removed from V and 5 bases from J, the gap between germline ends came to 7 bases. Germline V CDR1 and CDR2: LNHDA, SQIVND (reference sequence). This CDR3 reads CASSIEGTGELFF. DNA of the CDR3: TGTGCCAGTAGTATTGAGGGAACCGGGGAGCTGTTTTTT.

This clone was seen only a few times. The V call is TRBV5-1, the J call TRBJ1-1, with 8 bases fitting TRBD1. The CDR3 spans 17 residues. Germline lookup yields CDR1 SGHRS and CDR2 YFSETQ. J lost 0 bases, V lost 5 bases, and 12 bases had no gene match. Here the CDR3 reads CASRLQGGGLMNTEAFF. CDR3 nucleotide sequence: TGCGCCAGCAGACTACAGGGGGGGGGCCTCATGAACACTGAAGCTTTCTTT.

The chain employs TRBV5-6 and TRBJ1-2; D possibly corresponds to TRBD1 (5 bases). The CDR3 totals 16 residues. Germline CDR1 SGHDT, CDR2 YYEEEE. Trimming stripped 7 bases from V and 8 bases from J, with 27 bases between. CDR3 loop: CASFGWQGGRMGGYTF. Here the CDR3 DNA reads TGTGCCAGCTTCGGTTGGCAGGGAGGTCGTATGGGGGGCTACACCTTC.

The J gene is TRBJ2-4, the V gene TRBV6-6; D might be TRBD2 (6 bases). The CDR3 runs to 15 residues. Per the germline V gene, CDR1 is MNHNY and CDR2 is SVGAGI (reference sequence). The ends were cut back, 3 bases at V and 0 bases at J, with 9 bases in the middle. The CDR3 loop is CASSYYGGAKNIQYF. The CDR3 bases are TGTGCCAGCAGTTATTACGGGGGAGCCAAAAACATTCAGTACTTC.

The chain carries TRBV21-1 and TRBJ2-3; TRBD1 is the table's D call, not checked against the DNA. TRBV21-1 is an annotated pseudogene. The CDR3 sequence is 14 residues long. The CDR3 DNA sequence: TGTGCCAGCAGCAAAGGACAGGGGGCAGATACGCAGTATTTT. Protein product: CASSKGQGADTQYF.

The chain combines TRBV6-6 with TRBJ2-5, with no clear D. Trimming removed 6 bases at V and 6 bases at J, with 20 bases between. Germline values: CDR1 MNHNY, CDR2 SVGAGI (reference sequence). The CDR3 has 15 amino acids. The CDR3 nucleotides read TGTGCCAGCAGCCTGCCGGGCTCCACCGAAAAGACCCAGTACTTC. This translates into CASSLPGSTEKTQYF.

The V and J genes are TRBV6-2 or TRBV6-3 and TRBJ1-4; D not resolved. V dropped 4 bases and J dropped 0 bases, with 9 bases sitting between them. This CDR3 comprises 15 residues. The germline CDR1 and CDR2 sequences are MNHEY and SVGEGT. In DNA form, the CDR3 reads TGTGCCAGCAGTTCCTACAGTGCAACTAATGAAAAACTGTTTTTT. Its protein is CASSSYSATNEKLFF.

This rearrangement joins TRBV6-4 to TRBJ1-2; D might be TRBD1 (6 bases). The CDR3 spans 14 residues. V was cut by 0 bases and J by 8 bases, with 13 bases left in between. Per the germline V gene, CDR1 is MRHNA and CDR2 is SNTAGT. CDR3 sequence reads: CASSDSGRGLGYTF. DNA for the CDR3: TGTGCCAGCAGTGACTCGGGTCGGGGGCTCGGCTACACCTTC.

In DNA form, the CDR3 reads TGTGCCAGCACCAATTTTGGGGGCCGGACAGCCTCAGGAACTGAAGCTTTCTTT. It is translated as CASTNFGGRTASGTEAFF. V usage is TRBV5-4 and J usage is TRBJ1-1, with a weak D call TRBD1 (6 bases). The germline gives CDR1 SGHNT, CDR2 YYREEE (reference sequence). This CDR3 spans 18 amino acids. V lost 6 bases and J 5 bases, leaving 29 bases between the germline ends.

This sequence joins TRBV5-1 and TRBJ2-1, with TRBD1 matching 12 bases. Trimming cost V 0 bases and J 5 bases; bases outside gene matches: 9. Germline-derived CDR1 and CDR2 are SGHRS and YFSETQ. The CDR3 loop spans 18 amino acids. The DNA for the CDR3 is TGCGCCAGCAGCTTGGTGGGGGGACAGGGGGCGCGTCACAATGAGCAGTTCTTC. The encoded protein is CASSLVGGQGARHNEQFF.

J is TRBJ1-4 and V is TRBV11-2; 7 nucleotides match TRBD1. This CDR3 contains 16 residues. Trimming cost V 4 bases and J 5 bases; bases outside gene matches: 10. Germline assignment: CDR1 SGHAT and CDR2 FQNNGV. This chain's CDR3 is CASSSGTVNRNEKLFF. DNA of the CDR3: TGTGCCAGCAGCTCGGGGACAGTTAACAGAAATGAAAAACTGTTTTTT.

V usage is TRBV11-2 and J usage is TRBJ1-3; 8 bases line up with TRBD1. This CDR3 spans 15 amino acids. Germline-derived CDR1 and CDR2 are SGHAT and FQNNGV. V gave up 6 bases and J gave up 0 bases; unmatched junction bases: 4. For the CDR3, the DNA is TGTGCCAGCAGATCGGACAGGGACTCTGGAAACACCATATATTTT. It translates to CASRSDRDSGNTIYF.

This clone showed up just a few times. The chain employs TRBV7-2 and TRBJ2-3; D remains unclear. In germline, CDR1 is SGHTA, CDR2 FQGNSA. This CDR3 is 12 amino acids long. The V and J ends lost 8 bases and 5 bases respectively, with 11 bases between them. The CDR3 is CASGLLRDTQYF. CDR3 DNA: TGTGCCAGCGGCCTCTTGAGAGATACGCAGTATTTT.

The rearrangement joins TRBV4-1 to TRBJ2-2, with 9 bases that match TRBD2. The germline gives CDR1 MGHRA, CDR2 YSYEKL. The ends lost 1 base at V and 6 bases at J; junction bases unmatched: 9. The CDR3 totals 17 residues. The CDR3 DNA follows: TGCGCCAGCAGCCAAGGTTTACTAGCGGGTGTCTCCGGGGAGCTGTTTTTT. It is translated as CASSQGLLAGVSGELFF.

V and J are TRBV6-6 and TRBJ1-6, with a tentative D call TRBD1 (6 bases). Trimming cost V 8 bases and J 9 bases, with 20 bases left between them. The CDR3 spans 15 residues. Per germline, CDR1 MNHNY and CDR2 SVGAGI (reference sequence). CDR3 residues: CASLKEWGAGSPLHF. The CDR3 DNA reads TGTGCCAGCCTAAAAGAATGGGGGGCTGGTTCACCCCTCCACTTT.

V and J are TRBV5-1 and TRBJ1-5, with D perhaps TRBD1 (5 bases). There are 15 residues in the CDR3. The germline V gene has CDR1 SGHRS and CDR2 YFSETQ. The germline V and J ends were trimmed by 4 bases and 3 bases, with 14 bases remaining between them. The CDR3 region has the DNA TGCGCCAGCAGCCCCTCCGACAGAACCAATCAGCCCCAGCATTTT. It yields the protein CASSPSDRTNQPQHF.

This chain joins TRBV6-5 and TRBJ2-1; D is unresolved. This CDR3 has 15 amino acids. V was shortened by 4 bases and J by 1 base, with 11 bases between the two germline ends. CDR1 MNHEY and CDR2 SVGAGI come from the germline V gene. The CDR3 sequence: CASSSALWSYNEQFF. The CDR3 DNA is TGTGCCAGCAGTTCGGCCCTTTGGTCCTACAATGAGCAGTTCTTC.

The chain recombines TRBV18 with TRBJ1-2, with D unclear. The CDR3 extends over 13 amino acids. V was trimmed by 2 bases and J by 7 bases, leaving 11 bases between them. CDR1 is KGHSH, CDR2 LQKENI, per germline. CDR3 in amino acids: CASSPSSGGGYTF. CDR3 DNA: TGTGCCAGCTCACCATCAAGCGGAGGTGGCTACACCTTC.

The V and J genes are TRBV6-1 and TRBJ2-5, with D possibly TRBD1 on 5 matching bases. Trimming took 1 base from V and 4 from J, leaving 16 bases between them. The CDR3 has 16 residues. Germline CDR1 is MNHNS and CDR2 is SASEGT. CDR3 coding DNA: TGTGCCAGCAGTGAAGTGCAATACCAGGGTAGAGAGACCCAGTACTTC. This sequence encodes CASSEVQYQGRETQYF.

The chain links TRBV10-3 to TRBJ2-5, with D unclear. V was trimmed by 9 bases and J by 6 bases, leaving 26 bases between them. Germline V gives CDR1 ENHRY, CDR2 SYGVKD. This CDR3 has 16 amino acids. CDR3 residues: CAMSPPQLQPRKTQYF. The CDR3 region has the DNA TGTGCCATGTCCCCCCCCCAGCTCCAGCCCAGGAAGACCCAGTACTTC.